This passage covers 13 T cell receptor beta chains from one sample sequenced in a study of blood T cell repertoires in COVID-19. Profiled with immunoSEQ multiplex PCR; TCRdb holds only in-frame clones, not every one. The sample holds approximately 200,000 clones, roughly 87% seen once. The sample was PBMCs or T cells enriched from blood (not recorded which). The source of these receptors is a man younger than 35 with acute COVID-19.

CDR3 region: CASSFLGRDGNQPQHF. The CDR3 bases are TGCGCCAGCAGCTTTTTAGGCAGGGATGGCAATCAGCCCCAGCATTTT. This sequence joins TRBV5-1 and TRBJ1-5; tentative D call: TRBD1 (5 bases). V shed 2 bases and J shed 2 bases, with 14 bases lying between them. The CDR3 has 16 residues. Germline V gene data show CDR1 as SGHRS and CDR2 as YFSETQ.

The chain uses TRBV14 and TRBJ2-1, with a weak D call TRBD2 (6 bases). This CDR3 is 13 amino acids long. Germline CDR1 SGHDN, CDR2 FVKESK. Trimming took 3 bases from V and 8 from J, leaving 11 bases between them. CDR3 in DNA: TGTGCCAGCAGCCAGCGGGGTAGGGATGAGCAGTTCTTC. Its translation: CASSQRGRDEQFF.

The chain recombines TRBV4-2 with TRBJ2-5, with D maybe TRBD2 (5 bases). The CDR3 is made up of 16 amino acids. Germline V gene lookup returns CDR1 LGHNA and CDR2 YNFKEQ. Deletions cut 0 bases from V and 5 bases from J, with 16 bases between. The CDR3 DNA sequence: TGTGCCAGCAGCCAAGAGCTTAACGTGGGCGGGGAGACCCAGTACTTC. Protein sequence: CASSQELNVGGETQYF.

The genes are TRBV18 and TRBJ2-5, with D tentatively TRBD2 (7 bases). V was shortened by 6 bases and J by 0 bases, with 14 bases between the two germline ends. Looked up from germline, CDR1 is KGHSH and CDR2 is LQKENI. The CDR3 totals 15 residues. CDR3 protein: CASSPQRDNQETQYF. The CDR3 region has the DNA TGTGCCAGCTCCCCTCAGCGGGACAACCAAGAGACCCAGTACTTC.

The V gene is TRBV28, the J gene TRBJ2-5, with 11 bases identical to TRBD2. The trim removed 7 bases at V and 6 bases at J, leaving 7 bases unmatched. The CDR3 is made up of 14 amino acids. Germline V lookup: CDR1 MDHEN, CDR2 SYDVKM. Here the CDR3 reads CASKDTSGRQTQYF. The CDR3 bases are TGTGCCAGCAAGGATACTAGCGGGAGACAGACCCAGTACTTC. Full variable domain (rest looked up from reference TRBV28 and TRBJ2-5): DVKVTQSSRYLVKRTGEKVFLECVQDMDHENMFWYRQDPGLGLRLIYFSYDVKMKEKGDIPEGYSVSREKKERFSLILESASTNQTSMYLCASKDTSGRQTQYFGPGTRLLVL.

The gene calls are TRBV5-5 and TRBJ1-1, with D uncertain. V lost 1 base, J lost 2 bases, and 15 bases lay in between. This CDR3 has 16 residues. Germline CDR1 reads SGHKS; CDR2 reads YYEKEE (reference sequence). The CDR3 protein is CASSLRLHEDNTEAFF. The CDR3 bases are TGTGCCAGCAGCTTGCGGTTGCATGAAGATAACACTGAAGCTTTCTTT.

Remarks on this clone: Mismatch with germline at one junction end may stem from a read error. The chain recombines TRBV13 with TRBJ1-4; unclear D gene. There are 14 residues in the CDR3. The germline V gene has CDR1 PRHDT and CDR2 FYEKMQ (reference sequence). The CDR3 loop reads CASRFTGQNEKLFF. Written as DNA, the CDR3 is TGTGCCAGCCGCTTCACGGGTCAGAATGAAAAACTGTTTTTT.

CDR3 sequence (DNA): TGTGCCAGCAGTGAAGCGGCAGGGGCCAAAGGGACCTACGAGCAGTACTTC. Translated, it gives CASSEAAGAKGTYEQYF. V and J are TRBV2 and TRBJ2-7; TRBD1 is a possible D gene (6 bases). The CDR3 extends over 17 amino acids. V lost 0 bases to trimming and J lost 2 bases, with 17 bases between them. Germline loops: CDR1 SNHLY, CDR2 FYNNEI.

The gene calls are TRBV28 and TRBJ2-7; 10 bases line up with TRBD1. CDR1 is MDHEN, CDR2 SYDVKM, per germline. J gave up 2 bases and V 7 bases, and 8 bases lay outside the gene matches. The CDR3 sequence is 15 residues long. The CDR3 DNA reads as TGTGCCAGCATAGCAGGGGACAGGGGCACCTACGAGCAGTACTTC. The encoded protein is CASIAGDRGTYEQYF.

This clone was observed once. One junction end disagrees with the germline gene, perhaps due to a read error. The V call is TRBV7-7, the J call TRBJ2-5; D remains unclear. Germline CDR1 reads SSHAT; CDR2 reads FNYEAQ (reference sequence). This CDR3 region has 13 residues. Here the CDR3 DNA reads TGTGCTAGCAGCGTACAGTATCAAGAGACCCAGTACTTC. It yields the protein CASSVQYQETQYF.

The gene calls are TRBV27 and TRBJ2-7; 11 bases align to TRBD2. The trim removed 6 bases at V and 4 bases at J, leaving 8 bases unmatched. The CDR3 totals 15 residues. The V gene's germline CDR1 is MNHEY and CDR2 SMNVEV (reference sequence). Here the CDR3 reads CASRLLLAGGYEQYF. CDR3 DNA sequence: TGTGCCAGCAGACTCCTTCTAGCGGGAGGTTACGAGCAGTACTTC.

The chain uses TRBV2 and TRBJ1-1; D call uncertain. CDR1 and CDR2 from the germline V gene are SNHLY and FYNNEI. The V gene lost 5 bases and the J gene lost 1 base, with 8 bases spanning the gap. The CDR3 has 13 amino acids. CDR3 sequence reads: CASSRTWNTEAFF. The CDR3 region has the DNA TGTGCCAGCAGTCGCACTTGGAACACTGAAGCTTTCTTT.

The chain combines TRBV9 with TRBJ2-1, with a possible D match to TRBD2 (5 bases). Germline CDR1 SGDLS, CDR2 YYNGEE. Trimming took 0 bases from V and 9 from J, leaving 10 bases between them. This CDR3 contains 13 residues. The CDR3 DNA reads as TGTGCCAGCAGCGTAGTAGGCGCGGGTGAGCAGTTCTTC. It codes for CASSVVGAGEQFF.